The 23 T cell receptor beta chains below come from one sample, sequenced in a study of OX40 agonist ivuxolimab in advanced cancers. The repertoire was sequenced with immunoSEQ multiplex PCR; TCRdb's copy has only in-frame clones and lacks some. The data show around 13,000 clones, roughly 84% seen once. The sample consisted of CD4+ or CD8+ T cells sorted from blood, taken in a trial of the OX40 agonist ivuxolimab. These TCRs come from an adult with an advanced solid tumor such as melanoma, head and neck, liver or kidney cancer.

The chain couples TRBV25-1 to TRBJ1-3; D is uncertain. The germline V and J ends were trimmed by 0 bases and 4 bases, with 16 bases remaining between them. The CDR3 contains 17 residues. The V gene's germline CDR1 is MGHDK and CDR2 SYGVNS. The CDR3 reads CASSEYESEGAGNTIYF. CDR3 DNA sequence: TGTGCCAGCAGTGAATATGAATCCGAGGGAGCCGGAAACACCATATATTTT.

The chain is built from TRBV2 and TRBJ2-7; TRBD2 might be the D (6 bases). Trimming pared 3 bases from V and 7 bases from J, leaving 25 bases between. The V gene's germline CDR1 is SNHLY and CDR2 FYNNEI. The CDR3 consists of 17 residues. Here the CDR3 reads CASSDYGWGRPYFEQYF. CDR3 bases: TGTGCCAGCAGTGATTACGGTTGGGGGAGGCCCTATTTTGAGCAGTACTTC.

The chain links TRBV7-3 to TRBJ1-1, with TRBD1 matching over 8 bases. After removal of 5 bases from V and 8 bases from J, the junction contained 7 bases not matched to a gene. CDR1 and CDR2 from the germline V gene are SGHTA and FQGTGA. The CDR3 is 13 residues long. The CDR3 nucleotides read TGTGCCAGCAGCCCCGGACAGGGAAACGAAGCTTTCTTT. Its protein product is CASSPGQGNEAFF.

The V and J genes are TRBV5-1 and TRBJ2-1, with 10 bases lining up with TRBD2. This CDR3 has 19 residues. In germline, CDR1 is SGHRS, CDR2 YFSETQ. V trimming: 4 bases; J trimming: 8 bases; junction bases outside the gene matches: 21. The CDR3 sequence: CASSPPTSGGVSPTDEQFF. In DNA, the CDR3 is TGCGCCAGCAGCCCCCCGACAAGCGGGGGGGTTAGCCCCACCGATGAGCAGTTCTTC.

On this clone: Additional DNA sequences in this sample encode the identical CDR3. The gene calls are TRBV11-2 and TRBJ2-7, with no clear D. Trimming stripped 3 bases from V and 3 bases from J, with 9 bases between. Germline V gene data show CDR1 as SGHAT and CDR2 as FQNNGV. The length of the CDR3 is 13 residues. The CDR3 spells CASSFSSGYEQYF. For the CDR3, the DNA is TGTGCCAGCAGCTTTAGTTCCGGCTACGAGCAGTACTTC.

This chain links TRBV4-1 with TRBJ2-1; D uncertain. The CDR3 loop spans 13 amino acids. V lost 8 bases and J lost 8, with 16 bases in between. CDR1 MGHRA and CDR2 YSYEKL come from the germline V gene. In nucleotides, the CDR3 is TGCGCCAGCCTGGACCGAGCAGGAGATGAGCAGTTCTTC. This sequence encodes CASLDRAGDEQFF.

The chain carries TRBV5-4 and TRBJ1-1; TRBD1 is a possible D gene (5 bases). Per the germline V gene, CDR1 is SGHNT and CDR2 is YYREEE (reference sequence). Trimming cost V 5 bases and J 7 bases, with 15 bases left between them. The length of the CDR3 is 13 residues. The CDR3 spells CASSAGLDSEAFF. CDR3 DNA: TGTGCCAGCAGTGCCGGGCTCGACAGTGAAGCTTTCTTT.

The chain has TRBV7-6 and TRBJ1-1, with unresolved D. The CDR3 covers 15 residues. The ends were cut back, 0 bases at V and 3 bases at J, with 11 bases in the middle. In germline, CDR1 is SGHVS, CDR2 FNYEAQ. The CDR3 DNA reads TGTGCCAGCAGCTTAGCTAGGGAAATACACACTGAAGCTTTCTTT. Translating it yields CASSLAREIHTEAFF.

J is TRBJ2-1 and V is TRBV6-1; a possible D gene is TRBD2 (6 bases). The CDR3 covers 13 residues. Germline CDR1 reads MNHNS; CDR2 reads SASEGT. The V end lost 6 bases, the J end lost 4 bases, and 10 bases lay between the germline ends. The CDR3 region is CASSASEYNEQFF. CDR3 sequence (DNA): TGTGCCAGCAGCGCTAGCGAGTACAATGAGCAGTTCTTC.

Details on this clone: Other nucleotide sequences from this sample produce the same CDR3. The rearrangement uses TRBV28 and TRBJ2-5; 7 bases fit TRBD1. The CDR3 contains 15 residues. Germline CDR1 and CDR2: MDHEN and SYDVKM. With 4 bases clipped from V and 5 bases from J, the junction kept 10 bases outside the gene matches. CDR3 sequence: CASSYTGARQETQYF. The CDR3 nucleotides are TGTGCCAGCAGTTACACAGGGGCAAGACAGGAGACCCAGTACTTC. Full variable domain (outside the CDR3, taken from reference TRBV28 and TRBJ2-5): DVKVTQSSRYLVKRTGEKVFLECVQDMDHENMFWYRQDPGLGLRLIYFSYDVKMKEKGDIPEGYSVSREKKERFSLILESASTNQTSMYLCASSYTGARQETQYFGPGTRLLVL.

The chain's CDR3 is CASSLTVSGANVLTF. Written as DNA, the CDR3 is TGCGCCAGCAGCCTGACAGTCTCTGGGGCCAACGTCCTGACTTTC. The chain employs TRBV4-1 and TRBJ2-6; D possibly corresponds to TRBD1 (5 bases). There are 15 residues in the CDR3. Germline V gene sequence: CDR1 MGHRA, CDR2 YSYEKL. Trimming stripped 4 bases from V and 0 bases from J, with 7 bases between.

This chain joins TRBV19 and TRBJ1-2; D possibly corresponds to TRBD1 (5 bases). Per the germline V gene, CDR1 is LNHDA and CDR2 is SQIVND (reference sequence). V lost 2 bases and J 2 bases, leaving 15 bases between the germline ends. The CDR3 totals 16 residues. CDR3 in amino acids: CASSIRLEGPNYGYTF. In DNA form, the CDR3 reads TGTGCCAGTAGTATAAGGTTGGAGGGACCAAACTATGGCTACACCTTC.

This clone was recorded a few times. The chain recombines TRBV2 with TRBJ1-1; a possible D gene is TRBD1 (6 bases). The CDR3 contains 11 residues. The ends were cut back, 8 bases at V and 7 bases at J, with 11 bases in the middle. Germline V gene sequence: CDR1 SNHLY, CDR2 FYNNEI. The CDR3 region is CASCRGSEAFF. As DNA, the CDR3 is TGTGCCAGCTGTAGGGGGAGTGAAGCTTTCTTT.

The gene calls are TRBV19 and TRBJ2-1; perhaps TRBD1 as D (6 bases). The CDR3 has 14 residues. Germline V lookup: CDR1 LNHDA, CDR2 SQIVND (reference sequence). Trimming left V 7 bases short and J 5 bases short, with 15 bases between. CDR3 in DNA: TGTGCCAGTACCCAAGGGGGAAGGCACAATGAGCAGTTCTTC. Translated, it gives CASTQGGRHNEQFF.

The V call is TRBV4-1, the J call TRBJ2-7; D unresolved. The V end lost 1 base, the J end lost 2 bases, and 6 bases lay between the germline ends. The V gene's germline CDR1 is MGHRA and CDR2 YSYEKL. CDR3 length: 13 amino acids. CDR3 region: CASSQGKAYEQYF. The CDR3 region has the DNA TGCGCCAGCAGCCAAGGAAAGGCCTACGAGCAGTACTTC.

Details on this clone: The junction does not match germline at one end; this may be a read error. The chain uses TRBV7-9 and TRBJ1-2; unclear D gene. CDR3 length: 12 amino acids. CDR1 and CDR2 (germline): SEHNR, FQNEAQ (reference sequence). As DNA, the CDR3 is TGTGCCAGCAGTGGACCCGTGACAAGGACCTCCTTC. This translates into CASSGPVTRTSF. The variable domain in full, completed from reference TRBV7-9 and TRBJ1-2, reads DTGVSQNPRHKITKRGQNVTFRCDPISEHNRLYWYRQTLGQGPEFLTYFQNEAQLEKSRLLSDRFSAERPKGSFSTLEIQRTEQGDSAMYLCASSGPVTRTSFGSGTRLTVV.

This clone was detected a few times. The chain couples TRBV7-9 to TRBJ1-1, with D maybe TRBD1 (5 bases). Germline CDR1 and CDR2: SEHNR and FQNEAQ (reference sequence). Trimming removed 4 bases from V and 4 bases from J, with 10 bases in between. This CDR3 is 13 amino acids long. The CDR3 DNA reads TGTGCCAGCAGCTCCCCAGGGAGCACTGAAGCTTTCTTT. This codes for CASSSPGSTEAFF.

This rearrangement joins TRBV4-1 to TRBJ1-1; TRBD1 matches at 7 bases. With V trimmed by 5 bases and J by 2 bases, 8 bases remained unmatched. Germline assignment: CDR1 MGHRA and CDR2 YSYEKL. This CDR3 comprises 15 residues. The CDR3 DNA reads as TGCGCCAGCAGCTCGGAAGAGGGGGCAAACACTGAAGCTTTCTTT. Amino acid sequence: CASSSEEGANTEAFF.

The chain joins TRBV11-3 to TRBJ2-7, with 14 bases matching TRBD2. From germline, CDR1 is SGHNT and CDR2 YENEEA. J lost 2 bases, V lost 5 bases, and 5 bases had no gene match. This CDR3 has 16 amino acids. The CDR3 spells CASSPGLAGVTYEQYF. CDR3 in DNA: TGTGCCAGCAGCCCGGGACTAGCGGGAGTTACCTACGAGCAGTACTTC.

The chain links TRBV5-6 to TRBJ2-3; D is possibly TRBD2 (6 bases). CDR3 size: 15 residues. Per the germline V gene, CDR1 is SGHDT and CDR2 is YYEEEE. V was clipped by 3 bases and J by 0 bases, with 11 bases between them. The CDR3 sequence is CASSSRSGSTDTQYF. Here the CDR3 DNA reads TGTGCCAGCAGCTCGAGGAGCGGGAGCACAGATACGCAGTATTTT.

The rearrangement joins TRBV19 to TRBJ1-5; TRBD1 is a possible D gene (5 bases). V lost 10 bases and J lost 2, with 15 bases in between. Per germline, CDR1 LNHDA and CDR2 SQIVND (reference sequence). The CDR3 consists of 14 residues. The CDR3 bases are TGTGCCACCGGTCTAGGGGTGGGCAATCAGCCCCAGCATTTT. This codes for CATGLGVGNQPQHF.

The V call is TRBV7-9, the J call TRBJ2-3; 7 nucleotides agree with TRBD1. Germline trimming cut 5 bases from V and 4 bases from J; bases unmatched to any gene: 9. The CDR3 has 15 amino acids. CDR1 and CDR2 from the germline V gene are SEHNR and FQNEAQ (reference sequence). DNA of the CDR3: TGTGCCAGCAGCCCACCGGGGCAGGGGGCAGATACGCAGTATTTT. The encoded protein is CASSPPGQGADTQYF.

This clone was counted between two and nine times. This chain joins TRBV4-3 and TRBJ2-1; D ambiguous. Germline assignment: CDR1 LGHNA and CDR2 YSLEER. V was trimmed by 1 base and J by 5 bases, leaving 3 bases between them. This CDR3 has 12 amino acids. CDR3 protein: CASSQVNNEQFF. CDR3 coding DNA: TGCGCCAGCAGCCAAGTCAACAATGAGCAGTTCTTC.